The 30 T cell receptor beta chains reported below all come from one sample, sequenced in a study of blood T cells in healthy people across ages. Primers used in a second PCR of about 7 to 12 cycles were a sample-barcoded 5' primer and a J-beta primer mix. TCRdb called the 5' RACE reads again in MiXCR, with one record for every CDR3 protein. Seen here are roughly 730,000 distinct CDR3 sequences, about 61% observed once, and the top ten hold roughly 24%. The specimen sequenced was blood. These receptors came from a man aged 35-49 years in good health.

This clonotype was detected a few times. The chain recombines TRBV7-2 with TRBJ2-5; 7 nucleotides agree with TRBD2. Germline lookup yields CDR1 SGHTA and CDR2 FQGNSA. The V segment lost 5 bases and the J segment 1 base; nucleotides outside the gene matches: 4. The CDR3 contains 14 residues. CDR3 DNA sequence: TGTGCCAGCAGCCTACTAGCGAGCCAAGAGACCCAGTACTTC. This codes for CASSLLASQETQYF.

This clonotype appeared a few times. The chain employs TRBV29-1 and TRBJ2-7, with D unresolved. The CDR3 has 12 amino acids. V gave up 1 base and J gave up 1 base, with 5 bases separating them. Germline CDR1 is SQVTM and CDR2 is ANQGSEA. The chain's CDR3 is CSVEGVSYEQYF. CDR3 coding DNA: TGCAGCGTTGAAGGGGTTTCCTACGAGCAGTACTTC.

This clonotype turned up a few times. The chain has TRBV20-1 and TRBJ2-7; perhaps TRBD1 as D (5 bases). The CDR3 has 15 residues. The germline CDR1 and CDR2 sequences are DFQATT and SNEGSKA (reference sequence). Between the trimmed V and J ends, which lost 3 bases and 1 base, there was a span of 16 bases. This chain's CDR3 is CSASFTQGQSYEQYF. The CDR3 DNA follows: TGCAGTGCTAGTTTTACCCAGGGCCAATCCTACGAGCAGTACTTC.

The chain is built from TRBV5-1 and TRBJ2-3, with no clear D. The CDR3 runs to 15 residues. Trimming stripped 4 bases from V and 0 bases from J, with 12 bases between. The V gene's germline CDR1 is SGHRS and CDR2 YFSETQ. This chain's CDR3 is CASSDTKTSTDTQYF. The CDR3 DNA reads as TGCGCCAGCAGCGACACGAAGACTAGCACAGATACGCAGTATTTT.

There are many counts of this clonotype. The rearrangement links TRBV2 to TRBJ2-3; D gene ambiguous. Per germline, CDR1 SNHLY and CDR2 FYNNEI. This CDR3 has 13 residues. The V end was cut by 7 bases, the J end by 4 bases, with 12 bases between. The CDR3 spells CASIFLGSDTQYF. In DNA, the CDR3 is TGTGCCAGCATATTTTTAGGGTCAGATACGCAGTATTTT.

The V and J genes are TRBV20-1 and TRBJ2-7; 7 bases line up with TRBD1. Germline trimming cut 6 bases from V and 10 bases from J; bases unmatched to any gene: 15. Germline V lookup: CDR1 DFQATT, CDR2 SNEGSKA (reference sequence). This CDR3 spans 13 amino acids. The CDR3, as DNA: TGCAGTGCCGTGACAGGGCAGATAGGGGCCCAGTACTTC. Its protein is CSAVTGQIGAQYF.

This clonotype has only a few counts. The chain carries TRBV7-2 and TRBJ2-2; D remains ambiguous. This CDR3 has 14 residues. Germline lookup yields CDR1 SGHTA and CDR2 FQGNSA. Trimming pared 5 bases from V and 5 bases from J, leaving 12 bases between. Here the CDR3 reads CASSPSARTGELFF. As DNA, the CDR3 is TGTGCCAGCAGCCCTAGTGCGAGGACCGGGGAGCTGTTTTTT.

A few counts support this clonotype. The genes are TRBV14 and TRBJ2-7, with 11 nucleotides matching TRBD1. Germline CDR1 and CDR2: SGHDN and FVKESK. CDR3 length: 16 residues. The V gene end was trimmed by 4 bases and the J gene end by 3 bases; junction bases not matched to a gene: 8. CDR3 protein: CASSPRAGTGGYEQYF. CDR3 nucleotides: TGTGCCAGCAGCCCCCGTGCCGGGACAGGGGGCTACGAGCAGTACTTC. Complete variable domain (other parts from reference TRBV14 and TRBJ2-7): EAGVTQFPSHSVIEKGQTVTLRCDPISGHDNLYWYRRVMGKEIKFLLHFVKESKQDESGMPNNRFLAERTGGTYSTLKVQPAELEDSGVYFCASSPRAGTGGYEQYFGPGTRLTVT.

The rearrangement uses TRBV3-1 and TRBJ2-3; TRBD1 might be the D (5 bases). Trimming stripped 0 bases from V and 8 bases from J, with 15 bases between. The CDR3 runs to 15 residues. The germline V gene has CDR1 LGHDT and CDR2 YNNKEL (reference sequence). The CDR3, as DNA: TGTGCCAGCAGCCAAGACCAGCACAGGATGGGTACGCAGTATTTT. It is translated as CASSQDQHRMGTQYF.

CDR3 coding DNA: TGTGCCAGCAGTCAAAGCAGGGATACCTACAATGAGCAGTACTTC. It yields the protein CASSQSRDTYNEQYF. The chain employs TRBV6-5 and TRBJ2-5, with a weak D call TRBD1 (5 bases). V was pared by 5 bases and J by 11 bases, with 24 bases between. CDR1 MNHEY and CDR2 SVGAGI come from the germline V gene. The CDR3 runs to 15 residues.

The chain recombines TRBV28 with TRBJ1-2, with D possibly being TRBD1 (5 bases). The CDR3 extends over 15 amino acids. In germline, CDR1 is MDHEN, CDR2 SYDVKM. The V and J ends lost 5 bases and 8 bases respectively, with 21 bases between them. The chain's CDR3 is CASSPRGTGRGGYTF. The CDR3 region has the DNA TGTGCCAGCAGTCCCCGGGGGACGGGTAGAGGGGGCTACACCTTC.

This chain uses TRBV7-2 with TRBJ2-1; D is unclear. V was shortened by 1 base and J by 7 bases, with 11 bases between the two germline ends. The CDR3 length is 14 residues. Looked up from germline, CDR1 is SGHTA and CDR2 is FQGNSA. The CDR3 loop is CASSLEKGRNEQFF. The CDR3 bases are TGTGCCAGCAGCTTAGAGAAGGGCCGTAATGAGCAGTTCTTC.

This clonotype was picked up one time. The rearrangement links TRBV29-1 to TRBJ2-3; D not certain. CDR3 size: 13 residues. Germline V gene data show CDR1 as SQVTM and CDR2 as ANQGSEA. The V end was cut by 7 bases, the J end by 1 base, with 12 bases between. CDR3 in amino acids: CSELNGGTDTQYF. As DNA, the CDR3 is TGCAGCGAACTAAATGGAGGCACAGATACGCAGTATTTT.

The rearrangement uses TRBV6-2 or TRBV6-3 and TRBJ2-7; 12 bases are a match to TRBD1. CDR1 is MNHEY and CDR2 is SVGEGT in the germline V gene. The CDR3 length is 16 residues. Trimming cost V 2 bases and J 6 bases; bases outside gene matches: 8. CDR3 in amino acids: CASSYVRGQGASEQYF. The CDR3 DNA follows: TGTGCCAGCAGTTACGTCCGGGGACAGGGGGCGAGCGAGCAGTACTTC.

The chain couples TRBV6-5 to TRBJ1-2, with 9 nucleotides matching TRBD1. Losses at the gene ends were 4 bases for V and 7 bases for J; bases not matched to a gene: 7. Germline CDR1 and CDR2: MNHEY and SVGAGI. CDR3 size: 14 residues. The CDR3 DNA reads as TGTGCCAGCAGTTTAGGGACAGGGACCCGTGGCTACACCTTC. Residues: CASSLGTGTRGYTF.

Details on this clonotype: The junction does not match germline at one end; this may be a read error. V and J are TRBV28 and TRBJ2-3; 13 positions match TRBD2. This CDR3 is 17 amino acids long. Germline assignment: CDR1 MDHEN and CDR2 SYDVKM. CDR3 sequence (DNA): TGTGCCAGCAGTTCCACGACTAGCGGGAGGCCCACAGATGCGCAGTATTTT. As protein: CASSSTTSGRPTDAQYF.

The V and J genes are TRBV7-9 and TRBJ1-6; no clear D gene. The CDR3 is made up of 18 amino acids. Germline V gene lookup returns CDR1 SEHNR and CDR2 FQNEAQ (reference sequence). V lost 2 bases, J lost 5 bases, and 19 bases lay in between. CDR3 residues: CASSLFPITVNNNSPLHF. The CDR3 nucleotides are TGTGCCAGCAGCTTATTTCCCATTACCGTGAATAATAATTCACCCCTCCACTTT.

The chain couples TRBV7-2 to TRBJ2-7; 7 nucleotides align to TRBD1. V was clipped by 6 bases and J by 6 bases; unmatched bases: 11. This CDR3 region has 14 residues. Germline assignment: CDR1 SGHTA and CDR2 FQGNSA. CDR3 nucleotide sequence: TGTGCCAGCAGTGTCCTGGGACAGATGGCCGAGCAGTACTTC. Translated: CASSVLGQMAEQYF. The complete variable domain, with remaining parts taken from reference TRBV7-2 and TRBJ2-7, reads GAGVSQSPSNKVTEKGKDVELRCDPISGHTALYWYRQSLGQGLEFLIYFQGNSAPDKSGLPSDRFSAERTGGSVSTLTIQRTQQEDSAVYLCASSVLGQMAEQYFGPGTRLTVT.

J is TRBJ2-2 and V is TRBV7-2, with D perhaps TRBD2 (7 bases). Trimming took off 5 bases at V and 7 bases at J, with 20 bases between the two ends. This CDR3 spans 16 amino acids. The germline V gene has CDR1 SGHTA and CDR2 FQGNSA. Written as DNA, the CDR3 is TGTGCCAGCAGCCTACATCGACGGGGGGCTGACGGGGAGCTGTTTTTT. Its protein product is CASSLHRRGADGELFF.

The V gene is TRBV3-1, the J gene TRBJ2-1; a weak D match, TRBD2 (6 bases). This CDR3 spans 18 amino acids. Trimming left V 6 bases short and J 5 bases short, with 26 bases between. Germline V CDR1 and CDR2: LGHDT, YNNKEL (reference sequence). The CDR3 loop is CASSQLAGPPNFHNEQFF. The CDR3 region has the DNA TGTGCCAGCAGTCAACTGGCGGGACCACCCAATTTTCACAATGAGCAGTTCTTC.

This clonotype turned up a few times. The chain combines TRBV5-1 with TRBJ2-7; 9 bases agree with TRBD2. The CDR3 runs to 15 residues. CDR1 and CDR2 (germline): SGHRS, YFSETQ. The J segment lost 3 bases and the V segment lost 4 bases, leaving 8 bases of the junction unmatched. CDR3 in amino acids: CASSLRTSENYEQYF. For the CDR3, the DNA is TGCGCCAGCAGCCTACGGACTAGCGAGAACTACGAGCAGTACTTC.

This clonotype was counted a few times. The chain combines TRBV6-2 or TRBV6-3 with TRBJ1-1; D is perhaps TRBD1 (5 bases). CDR3 length equals 13 residues. Trimming took 7 bases from V and 1 from J, leaving 10 bases between them. Germline CDR1 is MNHEY and CDR2 is SVGEGT. CDR3 sequence reads: CASTRQGNTEAFF. CDR3 sequence (DNA): TGTGCCAGCACCAGGCAGGGGAACACTGAAGCTTTCTTT.

In this sample, this clonotype turned up many times. A single base separates this from a much larger clone, so it may be a read error. This chain links TRBV29-1 with TRBJ2-1, with no clear D. The V gene's germline CDR1 is SQVTM and CDR2 ANQGSEA. The CDR3 runs 12 residues. The ends were cut back, 4 bases at V and 0 bases at J, with 4 bases in the middle. The CDR3 coding sequence is TGCAGCGTTGGTAGCTCCTACAATGAGCAGTTCTTC. The encoded protein is CSVGSSYNEQFF.

The chain uses TRBV7-2 and TRBJ1-2; 7 positions match TRBD1. Unmatched junction bases numbered 10, after V lost 7 bases and J lost 8 bases. This CDR3 has 13 amino acids. Looked up from germline, CDR1 is SGHTA and CDR2 is FQGNSA. CDR3 DNA: TGTGCCAGCACGTCACAAAACAGGGGCGGCTACACCTTC. Protein product: CASTSQNRGGYTF.

CDR3 sequence reads: CASSSQGLGGNIQYF. Here the CDR3 DNA reads TGTGCCAGCAGCTCGCAAGGACTGGGGGGAAACATTCAGTACTTC. The chain has TRBV13 and TRBJ2-4, with D tentatively TRBD2 (6 bases). The CDR3 spans 15 residues. Germline V CDR1 and CDR2: PRHDT, FYEKMQ (reference sequence). Trimming left V 4 bases short and J 6 bases short, with 16 bases between. Complete variable domain (other parts from reference TRBV13 and TRBJ2-4): AAGVIQSPRHLIKEKRETATLKCYPIPRHDTVYWYQQGPGQDPQFLISFYEKMQSDKGSIPDRFSAQQFSDYHSELNMSSLELGDSALYFCASSSQGLGGNIQYFGAGTRLSVL.

The chain is built from TRBV5-1 and TRBJ2-1; D may match TRBD1 or TRBD2 (5 bases each). Germline CDR1 is SGHRS and CDR2 is YFSETQ. The length of the CDR3 is 14 residues. V gave up 4 bases and J gave up 8 bases, with 16 bases separating them. This CDR3 is CASSPFQGVDEQFF. For the CDR3, the DNA is TGCGCCAGCAGCCCCTTCCAGGGAGTTGATGAGCAGTTCTTC.

The V gene is TRBV20-1, the J gene TRBJ2-3; TRBD2 matches at 12 bases. The CDR3 is 15 residues long. J was trimmed by 9 bases and V by 1 base; bases with no gene match: 8. Germline lookup yields CDR1 DFQATT and CDR2 SNEGSKA (reference sequence). CDR3 protein: CSARGSSGGGLTQYF. CDR3 DNA: TGCAGTGCTAGAGGATCTAGCGGGGGGGGTTTAACGCAGTATTTT.

This clonotype was seen a single time. The chain links TRBV29-1 to TRBJ2-1, with 8 bases fitting TRBD2. CDR3 length equals 14 residues. Germline CDR1 is SQVTM and CDR2 is ANQGSEA. V was pared by 2 bases and J by 6 bases, with 6 bases of the junction left unmatched. This CDR3 reads CSVELSGSSNEQFF. The CDR3 DNA is TGCAGCGTTGAACTCAGCGGGAGCAGCAATGAGCAGTTCTTC.

V gene TRBV5-1 combines with J gene TRBJ2-1; no clear D gene. This CDR3 contains 14 residues. Germline CDR1 is SGHRS and CDR2 is YFSETQ. Trimming cost V 4 bases and J 8 bases, with 16 bases left between them. The CDR3 region has the DNA TGCGCCAGCAGCGGGTTTCCTCCGTTGGATGAGCAGTTCTTC. It encodes CASSGFPPLDEQFF.

This clonotype was picked up many times. The chain has TRBV29-1 and TRBJ2-1; TRBD2 is a possible D gene (6 bases). Trimming took off 4 bases at V and 8 bases at J, with 9 bases between the two ends. Looked up from germline, CDR1 is SQVTM and CDR2 is ANQGSEA. The CDR3 is 11 residues long. CDR3 protein: CSVGDLDEQFF. In DNA form, the CDR3 reads TGCAGCGTTGGGGACTTGGATGAGCAGTTCTTC.